This is a list of T cell receptor beta chains from one sample in a study of cytomegalovirus exposure and HLA in healthy donors. The method was immunoSEQ multiplex PCR; TCRdb's version includes in-frame clones alone and lacks a portion of them. The sample has around 150,000 clones, roughly nine tenths seen once. Material for sequencing was PBMCs. These receptors came from a woman between 18 and 29 years old in good health and CMV-seropositive. Both conserved end residues are part of each CDR3. The D gene is left open where the match is weak. Clone size is not always given. Where it is, it says once, few, many or a class for expanded clones.

TRBV15,TRBJ2-3,-,TRBD2,TGTGCCACCAGCAGGAAGCGGGGGTGGAACGGTGGGGAGTATTTT,CATSRKRGWNGGEYF
TRBV7-8,TRBJ2-7,-,-,TGTGCCAGCAGCCGACAGAGCTCCTACGAGCAGTACTTC,CASSRQSSYEQYF
TRBV6-5,TRBJ2-2,-,-,TGTGCCAGCAGTTGGCAGGCGAACACCGGGGAGCTGTTTTTT,CASSWQANTGELFF
TRBV9,TRBJ2-3,-,TRBD2,TGTGCCAGCAGCGTCCACCACGGGACTAGCGGCACAGATACGCAGTATTTT,CASSVHHGTSGTDTQYF
TRBV2,TRBJ2-1,-,TRBD2,TGTGCCAGCAGTGCCCAGCGGGGGGCCTACAATGAGCAGTTCTTC,CASSAQRGAYNEQFF
TRBV2,TRBJ2-7,-,TRBD1,TGTGCCAGCAGTGGTCCCGTAGGGACAGGGCCCTACGAGCAGTACTTC,CASSGPVGTGPYEQYF
TRBV28,TRBJ2-7,once,-,TGTGCCAGCAGTCTATCGGGGGCCTACGAGCAGTACTTC,CASSLSGAYEQYF
TRBV9,TRBJ2-3,-,TRBD2,TGTGCCAGCAGCGTAGGGAGTAGCGGGAGCACAGATACGCAGTATTTT,CASSVGSSGSTDTQYF
TRBV7-2,TRBJ2-7,-,TRBD1,TGTGCCAGCAGCTTTCCACGGGACAGGGGCACCTACGAGCAGTACTTC,CASSFPRDRGTYEQYF
TRBV7-9,TRBJ1-5,-,-,TGTGCCAGCAGCTTAGGTTCGTCCTTCGGGCCCCAGCATTTT,CASSLGSSFGPQHF
TRBV12-5,TRBJ2-2,once,-,TGTGCTAGTGGTTTGGGACGGGGGGCAGCACCGAACACCGGGGAGCTGTTTTTT,CASGLGRGAAPNTGELFF
TRBV2,TRBJ1-6,few,-,TGTGCTCGGGGGAGGGGCCCGGCGGGTAATTCACCCCTCCACTTT,CARGRGPAGNSPLHF
TRBV5-6,TRBJ2-3,-,TRBD2,TGTGCCAGCAGCTTGGGTGGACTAGCGGCAGATACGCAGTATTTT,CASSLGGLAADTQYF
TRBV19,TRBJ2-3,-,-,TGTGCCAGTAGCTTGCCCGGACAGACAGATACGCAGTATTTT,CASSLPGQTDTQYF